One T cell receptor (beta chain) is described in this entry. Its antigen is currently unknown. The method was immunoSEQ multiplex PCR; TCRdb's version includes in-frame clones alone and lacks a portion of them. The sample shows 90,000 to 100,000 clones, around 85% of them seen only once. The record originates from a study of OX40 agonist ivuxolimab in advanced cancers. In the study overall: Eligibility rules accepted prior anti-PD-1, anti-PD-L1 or anti-CTLA-4 therapy, and roughly 42% had some.

Study-wide points: Some of the lowest clonal expansion was seen in partial responders at 0.1-3.0 mg/kg. Certain nonresponders likewise exhibited a low normalized T-cell clonal expansion.

Patients had blood sampled at baseline and again on cycle 4 day 1 and cycle 7 day 1. The germline V gene encodes CDR1 SQVTM and CDR2 ANQGSEA. Unmatched junction bases numbered 7, after V lost 4 bases and J lost 4 bases. The CDR3 consists of 14 residues. Material: CD4+ or CD8+ T cells sorted from blood, obtained in a trial of the OX40 agonist ivuxolimab. The clonotype comes from an adult with an advanced solid tumor such as melanoma, head and neck, liver or kidney cancer. The chain is built from TRBV29-1 and TRBJ2-1; 7 bases fit TRBD2. The CDR3 reads CSVGRASGYNEQFF. The CDR3 DNA follows: TGCAGCGTTGGGCGGGCTAGCGGATACAATGAGCAGTTCTTC.